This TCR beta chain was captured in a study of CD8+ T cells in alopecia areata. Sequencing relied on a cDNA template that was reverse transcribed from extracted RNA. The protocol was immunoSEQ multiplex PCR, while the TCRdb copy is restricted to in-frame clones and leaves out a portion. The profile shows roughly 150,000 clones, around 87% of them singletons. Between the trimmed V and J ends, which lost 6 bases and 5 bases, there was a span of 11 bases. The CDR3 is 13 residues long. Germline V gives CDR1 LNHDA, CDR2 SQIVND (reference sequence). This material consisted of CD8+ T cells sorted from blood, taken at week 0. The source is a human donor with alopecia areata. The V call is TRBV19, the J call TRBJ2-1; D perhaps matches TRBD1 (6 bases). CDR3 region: CASRWTENNEQFF. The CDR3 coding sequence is TGTGCCAGTAGGTGGACAGAGAACAATGAGCAGTTCTTC.